The text below deals with one TCR beta chain. Time point: baseline, week 1 (first vaccination visit). Treatment given: pre-vaccination baseline after standard-of-care therapy. The data were taken from a study of a mutant IDH1 vaccine in newly diagnosed glioma. Across the whole study: Patients got radiotherapy, temozolomide, or both beforehand, and most got both.

Sequenced by immunoSEQ multiplex PCR; TCRdb stores in-frame clones only, minus some. The table lists about 21,000 clones, approximately 86% of them singletons, with less than 5.5% in the top ten. Trimming removed 1 base from V and 4 bases from J; junction bases left unmatched: 6. This CDR3 is built from 15 residues. Germline V gene lookup returns CDR1 SNHLY and CDR2 FYNNEI. Sequencing was performed on PBMCs, taken from a glioma patient treated with radiotherapy, temozolomide or both. This receptor was obtained from a man between 40 and 49 years old with glioma. The chain uses TRBV2 and TRBJ2-5; 7 bases are shared with TRBD1. CDR3 nucleotide sequence: TGTGCCAGCAGTGAAGGACAGGGCTTAGGAGAGACCCAGTACTTC. This codes for CASSEGQGLGETQYF.